This T cell receptor beta chain comes out of a study of cytomegalovirus exposure and HLA in healthy donors. Study-wide findings and caveats: Cytomegalovirus-associated status was assigned to 164 TCR beta chains.

Trimming removed 9 bases from V and 1 base from J, with 9 bases in between. The V gene's germline CDR1 is MNHEY and CDR2 SVGAGI. This CDR3 contains 12 residues. As to this clone: Its cognate antigen is unknown.

Sequencing was performed with immunoSEQ multiplex PCR; in TCRdb, only in-frame clones are kept and a portion is missing. In the table there are around 100,000 clones, around 84% of which are singletons. This rearrangement joins TRBV6-5 to TRBJ1-1; unclear D gene. The origin of this receptor is a man aged 18 to 30 in good health and CMV-seropositive. Material for sequencing was PBMCs. CDR3 nucleotide sequence: TGTGCCAGTCGAACGGGGAACACTGAAGCTTTCTTT. It encodes CASRTGNTEAFF.